This T cell receptor (beta chain) was observed in a study of T cells after yellow fever vaccination. This clonotype was observed many times. The antigen remains undetermined. The study, taken as a whole, reports: In post-booster samples, most primary-vaccination clones reappeared (96% CD4, roughly 90% CD8).

5'RACE template switching generated TCR cDNA, adding a universal primer site and UMIs. TCRdb fed the 5' RACE reads into MiXCR, producing one record per CDR3 protein. Of around 320,000 distinct CDR3 sequences listed, 3.5% to 4.5% are singletons. The clonotype originates from a man aged 18 to 30 who received the YFV17D yellow fever vaccine. This specimen consisted of PBMCs, obtained 15 days after the yellow fever booster vaccination.

CDR3 DNA sequence: TGCAGTGCTAGAGAATTGGGGGCCGGAGATACGCAGTATTTT. It is translated as CSARELGAGDTQYF. The chain joins TRBV20-1 to TRBJ2-3; possibly TRBD1 for D (6 bases). CDR3 length: 14 residues. Trimming took off 0 bases at V and 5 bases at J, with 12 bases between the two ends. Germline assignment: CDR1 DFQATT and CDR2 SNEGSKA (reference sequence).